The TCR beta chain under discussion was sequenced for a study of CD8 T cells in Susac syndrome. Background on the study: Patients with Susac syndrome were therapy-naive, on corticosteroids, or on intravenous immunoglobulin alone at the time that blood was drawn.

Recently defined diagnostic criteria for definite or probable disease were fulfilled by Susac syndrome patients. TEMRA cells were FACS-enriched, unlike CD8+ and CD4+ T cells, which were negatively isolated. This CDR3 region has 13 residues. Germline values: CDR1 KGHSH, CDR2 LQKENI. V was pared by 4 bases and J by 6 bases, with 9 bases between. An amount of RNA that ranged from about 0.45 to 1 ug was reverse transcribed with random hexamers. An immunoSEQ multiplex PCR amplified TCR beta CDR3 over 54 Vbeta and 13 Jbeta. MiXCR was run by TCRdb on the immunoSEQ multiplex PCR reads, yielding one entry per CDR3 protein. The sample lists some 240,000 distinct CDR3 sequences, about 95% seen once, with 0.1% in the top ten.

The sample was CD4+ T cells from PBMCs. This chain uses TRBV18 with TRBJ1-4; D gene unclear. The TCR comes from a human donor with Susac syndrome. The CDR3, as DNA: TGTGCCAGCTCACTCAACCGCTATGAAAAACTGTTTTTT. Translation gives CASSLNRYEKLFF.